This TCR beta chain stems from a study of shared clonotypes between healthy human individuals. J was trimmed by 8 bases and V by 0 bases; bases with no gene match: 5. Germline CDR1 is MNHNS and CDR2 is SASEGT. The CDR3 is 16 residues long. This clone was recorded only once. In the CD4+ fraction, cells were divided into CD45RA+ naive and CD45RA-negative memory subsets. Assay: immunoSEQ multiplex PCR; the TCRdb copy retains only in-frame clones and omits some. The data contain hundreds of thousands of clones, approximately 95% of them singletons. The chain uses TRBV6-1 and TRBJ2-2, with 11 bases matching TRBD2. The sample consisted of naive CD4+ T cells sorted from blood. The sample's subset: CD45RA+ positively selected. This receptor was obtained from a woman in her 30s in good health. CDR3 region: CASSEATSGSTGELFF. CDR3 nucleotide sequence: TGTGCCAGCAGTGAAGCTACTAGCGGGAGTACTGGGGAGCTGTTTTTT.